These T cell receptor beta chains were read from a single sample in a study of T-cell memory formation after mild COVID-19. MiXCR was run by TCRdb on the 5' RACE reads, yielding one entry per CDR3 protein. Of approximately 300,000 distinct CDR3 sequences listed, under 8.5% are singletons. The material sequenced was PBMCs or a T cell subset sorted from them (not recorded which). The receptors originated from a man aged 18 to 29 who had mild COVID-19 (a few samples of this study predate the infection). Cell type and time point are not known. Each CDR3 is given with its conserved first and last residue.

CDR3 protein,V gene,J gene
CASSPPRQGNLSPLHF,TRBV7-8,TRBJ1-6
CASSLDYNSPLHF,TRBV7-9,TRBJ1-6
CSVAPLMNTEAFF,TRBV29-1,TRBJ1-1
CASSLLGAAPNTEAFF,TRBV12-3/TRBV12-4,TRBJ1-1
CSARAEASKYEQYF,TRBV20-1,TRBJ2-7
CATAGVGSNEQFF,TRBV24-1,TRBJ2-1
CASSLTGDSGYTF,TRBV7-2,TRBJ1-2
CASSLDPRGFTDTQYF,TRBV7-6,TRBJ2-3
CASSIAASSTDTQYF,TRBV28,TRBJ2-3
CASKGQENTEAFF,TRBV12-3/TRBV12-4,TRBJ1-1
CSARNSGVGTDTQYF,TRBV20-1,TRBJ2-3
CASSPQPGIGETQYF,TRBV7-2,TRBJ2-5
CASSLARSSLTDTQYF,TRBV5-1,TRBJ2-3
CASSLGLAYTGELFF,TRBV27,TRBJ2-2
CASSSGWNEQFF,TRBV7-3,TRBJ2-1
CAISDLGREKLFF,TRBV10-3,TRBJ1-4
CASSLLGQTFSNTEAFF,TRBV28,TRBJ1-1
CATSRVGRGSSYEQYF,TRBV15,TRBJ2-7
CASSGRINGVTGELFF,TRBV7-9,TRBJ2-2
CASSADRGDTQYF,TRBV7-7,TRBJ2-3
CATRTLYNEQFF,TRBV15,TRBJ2-1
CASSPGGTRAFF,TRBV28,TRBJ1-1
CASTNDRGQDQPQHF,TRBV6-2/TRBV6-3,TRBJ1-5
CASSLGTVGSGQETQYF,TRBV11-2,TRBJ2-5
CASSLASSSYNEQFF,TRBV5-1,TRBJ2-1
CASSQAEQGAPAFF,TRBV4-2,TRBJ1-1
CASSQGSMGRDEAFF,TRBV4-1,TRBJ1-1
CATNGAPDTQYF,TRBV10-3,TRBJ2-3
CASSRSPSGGKNIQYF,TRBV6-2/TRBV6-3,TRBJ2-4
CASSYSWDANYGYTF,TRBV6-5,TRBJ1-2
CATSDKKGRGTYNEQFF,TRBV24-1,TRBJ2-1